Sequencing of this T cell receptor beta chain was carried out in a study of T cells after posttransplantation cyclophosphamide (TCRdb year 2016). About the study as a whole: The study tracked T cell repertoire reconstitution by TRB sequencing after myeloablative bone marrow transplantation using posttransplantation cyclophosphamide as GVHD prophylaxis. Public TRB sequences were searched against a database of over 3,600 sequences associated with responses to pathogens, tumor antigens, self-antigens and alloantigens. Samples from a few dozen PTCy-treated patients, along with samples from around 16 of their related bone marrow donors, underwent antigen receptor sequencing. Blood from all 35 or so PTCy patients who had 1-year posttransplant specimens underwent TRB sequencing. In 3 patients, TRB sequencing was also performed on up to about 3 more blood samples taken 2 to 5.2 years after transplant, and in 4 patients, pretransplant blood was also TRB-sequenced. Because TRA and TRB clonality correlated tightly in fewer than ten samples, the subsequent TCR analyses were limited to TRB only.

Peripheral blood samples were provided by related bone marrow donors on the day of marrow donation. Peripheral blood and bone marrow mononuclear cells were isolated by Ficoll-Hypaque density centrifugation and were cryopreserved. Overall study results and their limits: The TRB repertoires of T cells infiltrating skin or GI tract showed only limited overlap with the TRB repertoires of T cells in blood. Donor-recipient similarity was low at 1-2 months but increased during the first year, and donor CD8+ memory clones often dominated later blood repertoires. Across fewer than 50 patients, recipient CMV seropositivity and CMV reactivation were highly associated with TRB clonality; PTCy diversity was similar to CNI/methotrexate controls.

CDR3 length: 14 amino acids, cysteine to phenylalanine. CDR3 DNA is the only sequence kept; it has 42 bases, read in frame from the first base. For this chain, trimming is 4 bases at the V end and 1 base at the J end, and the number of junction bases without a gene match is 3. CDR1 and CDR2 are read off the germline V gene as SNHLY and FYNNEI. On this clone: Its specific antigen is unknown. Base qualities were left out, and no much larger clone turns up one base away.

Genomic DNA was used for TRB sequencing, which was performed with the immunoSEQ assay at survey resolution or with the hsTCRB kit. The original methods were these. Initial read processing used immunoSEQ software, and repertoire analyses used the LymphoSeq R package. Clonality was calculated as 1 minus normalized Shannon entropy, and the Gini coefficient was also calculated for each TRB dataset. Phenotypes of unsorted samples were inferred by mapping TRB sequences from sorted subsets of the recipient or donor onto the same recipient's unsorted samples. TCRdb obtained this table from immuneACCESS and retained in-frame rearrangements with V and J assigned. These tables miss some clones; where compared with another copy, unresolved V genes account for less than half of the shortfall, and the remainder is unexplained. The V and J calls and clone size come from that table; D and trimming were worked out from the DNA. The sample profile shows about 52,000 clones; roughly 94% of them were found once. Around 3% of the sample lies in the top ten.

The receptor's source is a woman younger than 45 in good health and a related stem cell transplant donor. The V and J genes are TRBV2 and TRBJ1-2; the central 7 bases match TRBD1. The material sequenced was PBMCs. The CDR3: CASSGWDSNYGYTF. The nucleotides read TGTGCCAGCAGTGGATGGGACAGTAACTATGGCTACACCTTC.